A single sample gave rise to the 21 T cell receptor beta chains below, sequenced in a study of blood T cell repertoires in COVID-19. Here immunoSEQ multiplex PCR was the method, and the copy in TCRdb shows in-frame clones only, minus some. The table includes some 270,000 clones, roughly four fifths detected once. The sequencing input was PBMCs or T cells enriched from blood (not recorded which). Receptor source: a man in his fifties or sixties who had recovered from COVID-19.

The chain is built from TRBV5-6 and TRBJ2-5, with 10 bases matching TRBD2. Germline V gene lookup returns CDR1 SGHDT and CDR2 YYEEEE. The trim removed 2 bases at V and 2 bases at J, leaving 9 bases unmatched. The CDR3 covers 17 residues. Here the CDR3 reads CASSLRASGGGQETQYF. The DNA of the CDR3 is TGTGCCAGCAGCTTAAGGGCTAGCGGGGGAGGGCAAGAGACCCAGTACTTC.

This clone showed up just once. The chain employs TRBV12-3 or TRBV12-4 and TRBJ1-3; D remains unclear. The CDR3 has 13 residues. V lost 1 base and J 4 bases, leaving 5 bases between the germline ends. The CDR3 is CASSLVSGNTIYF. In nucleotides, the CDR3 is TGTGCCAGCAGTTTAGTCTCCGGAAACACCATATATTTT.

The chain is built from TRBV12-3 or TRBV12-4 and TRBJ2-1; D gene uncertain. CDR3 length equals 12 residues. V dropped 6 bases and J dropped 6 bases, with 9 bases sitting between them. CDR3 nucleotide sequence: TGTGCCAGCAGCCCCCCCGGCAATGAGCAGTTCTTC. This codes for CASSPPGNEQFF.

The rearrangement joins TRBV11-2 to TRBJ1-1, with D maybe TRBD1 (5 bases). V lost 1 base to trimming and J lost 0 bases, with 15 bases between them. The CDR3 is 17 amino acids. Germline V gives CDR1 SGHAT, CDR2 FQNNGV. CDR3: CASSLGLGGVLNTEAFF. As DNA, the CDR3 is TGTGCCAGCAGCTTAGGGCTCGGGGGTGTTTTGAACACTGAAGCTTTCTTT. Supplemented by reference TRBV11-2 and TRBJ1-1, the full variable domain reads EAGVAQSPRYKIIEKRQSVAFWCNPISGHATLYWYQQILGQGPKLLIQFQNNGVVDDSQLPKDRFSAERLKGVDSTLKIQPAKLEDSAVYLCASSLGLGGVLNTEAFFGQGTRLTVV.

As to this clone: One base away lies a much larger clone, so this may be a sequencing read error. DNA for the CDR3: TGTGCCAGCAGCGTAGGTAGCGGGGATTACAATGAGCAGTTCTTC. Translation gives CASSVGSGDYNEQFF. This chain links TRBV9 with TRBJ2-1; 8 nucleotides agree with TRBD2. The CDR3 is 15 amino acids. CDR1 is SGDLS, CDR2 YYNGEE, per germline. With 0 bases clipped from V and 4 bases from J, the junction kept 3 bases outside the gene matches.

The chain combines TRBV27 with TRBJ2-5; D remains unclear. Trimming shortened V by 6 bases and J by 3 bases, and 14 bases separated the two germline ends. The CDR3 totals 14 residues. In germline, CDR1 is MNHEY, CDR2 SMNVEV (reference sequence). CDR3 protein: CASRLYGGEETQYF. CDR3 sequence (DNA): TGTGCCAGCAGACTATATGGCGGCGAAGAGACCCAGTACTTC.

The chain links TRBV5-6 to TRBJ2-5, with D possibly TRBD2 on 5 matching bases. The CDR3 covers 15 residues. The V gene lost 0 bases and the J gene lost 2 bases, with 11 bases spanning the gap. In germline, CDR1 is SGHDT, CDR2 YYEEEE. The CDR3 here is CASSLGSGIQETQYF. CDR3 nucleotide sequence: TGTGCCAGCAGCTTGGGGAGCGGCATACAAGAGACCCAGTACTTC.

The chain is built from TRBV20-1 and TRBJ1-2, with D possibly matching TRBD1 (5 bases). The V end lost 3 bases, the J end lost 4 bases, and 15 bases lay between the germline ends. This CDR3 spans 14 amino acids. The germline CDR1 and CDR2 sequences are DFQATT and SNEGSKA (reference sequence). The CDR3 reads CSASSGSLTYGYTF. The CDR3 bases are TGCAGTGCTAGTTCAGGGTCATTAACCTATGGCTACACCTTC.

This chain links TRBV7-6 with TRBJ2-1; 12 bases match TRBD2. V shed 2 bases, J shed 5 bases, and the junction held 7 bases outside the gene matches. The CDR3 is 17 residues long. Germline-derived CDR1 and CDR2 are SGHVS and FNYEAQ. The CDR3 DNA sequence: TGTGCCAGCAGCTTACAGCTAGCGGGAGGGCGGCACAATGAGCAGTTCTTC. It translates to CASSLQLAGGRHNEQFF. Filled out from reference TRBV7-6 and TRBJ2-1, the complete variable domain reads GAGVSQSPRYKVTKRGQDVALRCDPISGHVSLYWYRQALGQGPEFLTYFNYEAQQDKSGLPNDRFSAERPEGSISTLTIQRTEQRDSAMYRCASSLQLAGGRHNEQFFGPGTRLTVL.

This chain uses TRBV27 with TRBJ2-3; 10 bases agree with TRBD2. The ends lost 2 bases at V and 0 bases at J; junction bases unmatched: 8. This CDR3 contains 18 residues. CDR1 MNHEY and CDR2 SMNVEV come from the germline V gene (reference sequence). CDR3 amino acids: CASSLRWTSGASTDTQYF. Here the CDR3 DNA reads TGTGCCAGCAGTTTAAGGTGGACTAGCGGTGCTAGCACAGATACGCAGTATTTT.

The chain is built from TRBV27 and TRBJ2-7; no reliable D call. Germline assignment: CDR1 MNHEY and CDR2 SMNVEV (reference sequence). The length of the CDR3 is 15 residues. The ends were cut back, 2 bases at V and 4 bases at J, with 15 bases in the middle. The CDR3 DNA reads TGTGCCAGCAGTTTAGGGCTTCCCACAGTTTACGAGCAGTACTTC. Its protein is CASSLGLPTVYEQYF.

This sequence joins TRBV11-3 and TRBJ1-1; TRBD1 aligns across 8 bases. CDR3 length: 12 residues. Germline V gene sequence: CDR1 SGHNT, CDR2 YENEEA. The V segment lost 5 bases and the J segment 7 bases; nucleotides outside the gene matches: 3. This CDR3 is CASSVTGDEAFF. The CDR3 DNA follows: TGTGCCAGCAGCGTGACAGGGGATGAAGCTTTCTTT.

DNA for the CDR3: TGTGCCAGCAGTCAACTAACAGGGACGAACACCGGGGAGCTGTTTTTT. Translating it yields CASSQLTGTNTGELFF. The V and J genes are TRBV4-2 and TRBJ2-2; tentatively, D is TRBD1 (6 bases). The ends were cut back, 6 bases at V and 0 bases at J, with 14 bases in the middle. This CDR3 is 16 amino acids long. In germline, CDR1 is LGHNA, CDR2 YNFKEQ.

V and J are TRBV5-4 and TRBJ1-3, with D perhaps matching TRBD1 (6 bases). CDR1 is SGHNT, CDR2 YYREEE, per germline (reference sequence). The CDR3 runs to 14 residues. V was trimmed by 3 bases and J by 2 bases, leaving 9 bases between them. The CDR3: CASSSQGAGNTIYF. Written as DNA, the CDR3 is TGTGCCAGCAGCTCACAGGGAGCTGGAAACACCATATATTTT. The full variable domain, its missing parts supplied by reference TRBV5-4 and TRBJ1-3, is ETGVTQSPTHLIKTRGQQVTLRCSSQSGHNTVSWYQQALGQGPQFIFQYYREEENGRGNFPPRFSGLQFPNYSSELNVNALELDDSALYLCASSSQGAGNTIYFGEGSWLTVV.

V gene TRBV7-9 combines with J gene TRBJ2-5, with a weak D call TRBD2 (5 bases). The CDR3 runs to 15 residues. Germline lookup yields CDR1 SEHNR and CDR2 FQNEAQ (reference sequence). The ends were cut back, 1 base at V and 4 bases at J, with 13 bases in the middle. In DNA, the CDR3 is TGTGCCAGCAGCTTAGATGCGGACTCGGGAGAGACCCAGTACTTC. Encoded protein: CASSLDADSGETQYF.

This rearrangement joins TRBV19 to TRBJ2-1, with 7 bases identical to TRBD1. V shed 3 bases, J shed 2 bases, and the junction held 4 bases outside the gene matches. The CDR3 length is 15 residues. From germline, CDR1 is LNHDA and CDR2 SQIVND (reference sequence). The CDR3 DNA reads TGTGCCAGTAGTATTTGGCAGGGGGCCTACAATGAGCAGTTCTTC. Its protein is CASSIWQGAYNEQFF.

Of note for this clone: Other DNA sequences in the same sample also yield this CDR3. V and J are TRBV11-2 and TRBJ2-2; 7 nucleotides align to TRBD2. V shed 0 bases and J 6 bases; nucleotides not matched to a gene: 7. Germline V gene data show CDR1 as SGHAT and CDR2 as FQNNGV. The CDR3 runs to 16 residues. This chain's CDR3 is CASSLDPGRGPGELFF. The CDR3 nucleotides read TGTGCCAGCAGCTTAGACCCGGGGAGGGGACCCGGGGAGCTGTTTTTT.

The chain is built from TRBV19 and TRBJ2-2; TRBD2 aligns across 10 bases. J was trimmed by 5 bases and V by 5 bases; bases with no gene match: 2. There are 14 residues in the CDR3. The V gene's germline CDR1 is LNHDA and CDR2 SQIVND (reference sequence). For the CDR3, the DNA is TGTGCCAGTAGTGCAGCGGGAGGGACCGGGGAGCTGTTTTTT. Translated, it gives CASSAAGGTGELFF.

The chain carries TRBV5-1 and TRBJ1-1; tentative D call: TRBD1 (6 bases). The CDR3 has 15 amino acids. Germline CDR1 reads SGHRS; CDR2 reads YFSETQ. Deletions cut 1 base from V and 4 bases from J, with 14 bases between. CDR3 protein: CASSLRGQRGTEAFF. The CDR3 nucleotides read TGCGCCAGCAGCTTGCGCGGACAGCGGGGCACTGAAGCTTTCTTT.

The chain employs TRBV2 and TRBJ2-6, with 7 bases lining up with TRBD1. Germline CDR1 is SNHLY and CDR2 is FYNNEI. The V segment lost 6 bases and the J segment 0 bases; nucleotides outside the gene matches: 8. This CDR3 is 17 amino acids long. CDR3 coding DNA: TGTGCCAGCAGGTCCGGGACAGCCAGCTCTGGGGCCAACGTCCTGACTTTC. This sequence encodes CASRSGTASSGANVLTF.

The chain employs TRBV30 and TRBJ2-1; D might be TRBD1 (6 bases). The CDR3 contains 16 residues. Germline lookup yields CDR1 GTSNPN and CDR2 SVGIG (reference sequence). Trimming cost V 2 bases and J 0 bases, with 14 bases left between them. The CDR3 DNA sequence: TGTGCCTGGAGTCCCCGGACAGCGAGCTCCTACAATGAGCAGTTCTTC. Its translation: CAWSPRTASSYNEQFF.